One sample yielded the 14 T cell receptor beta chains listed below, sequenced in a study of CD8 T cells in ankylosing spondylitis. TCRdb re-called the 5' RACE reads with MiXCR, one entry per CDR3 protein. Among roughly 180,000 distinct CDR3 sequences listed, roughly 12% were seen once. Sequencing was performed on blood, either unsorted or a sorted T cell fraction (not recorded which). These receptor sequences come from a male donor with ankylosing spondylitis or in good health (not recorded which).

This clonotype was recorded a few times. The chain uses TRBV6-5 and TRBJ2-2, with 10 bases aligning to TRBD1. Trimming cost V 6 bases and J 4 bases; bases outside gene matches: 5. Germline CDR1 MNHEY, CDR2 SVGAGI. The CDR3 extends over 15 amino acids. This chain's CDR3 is CASRLDRGPTGELFF. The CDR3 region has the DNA TGTGCCAGCAGACTCGACAGGGGGCCCACCGGGGAGCTGTTTTTT.

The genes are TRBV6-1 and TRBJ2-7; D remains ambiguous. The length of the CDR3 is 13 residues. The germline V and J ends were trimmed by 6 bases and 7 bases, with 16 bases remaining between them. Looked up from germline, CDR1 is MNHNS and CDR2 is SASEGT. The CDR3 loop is CASSTDPLGEQYF. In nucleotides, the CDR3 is TGTGCCAGCAGCACAGATCCTCTAGGGGAGCAGTACTTC.

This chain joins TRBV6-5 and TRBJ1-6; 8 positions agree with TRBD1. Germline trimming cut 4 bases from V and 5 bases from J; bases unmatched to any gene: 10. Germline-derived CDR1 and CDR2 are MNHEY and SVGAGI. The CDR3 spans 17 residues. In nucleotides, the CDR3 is TGTGCCAGCAGTTTACTGGGACAGGAGATAAATAATTCACCCCTCCACTTT. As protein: CASSLLGQEINNSPLHF.

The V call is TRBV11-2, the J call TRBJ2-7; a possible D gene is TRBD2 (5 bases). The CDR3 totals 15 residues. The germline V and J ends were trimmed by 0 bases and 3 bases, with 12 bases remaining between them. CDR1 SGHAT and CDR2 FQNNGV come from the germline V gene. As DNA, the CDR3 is TGTGCCAGCAGCTTAGAGTCCGGGGAGTTCTACGAGCAGTACTTC. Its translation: CASSLESGEFYEQYF.

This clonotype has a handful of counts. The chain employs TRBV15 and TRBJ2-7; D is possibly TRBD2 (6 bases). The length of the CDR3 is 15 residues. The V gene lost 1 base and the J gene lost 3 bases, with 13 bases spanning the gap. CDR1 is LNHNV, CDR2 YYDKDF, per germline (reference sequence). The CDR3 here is CATSRGGESVYEQYF. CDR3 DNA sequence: TGTGCCACCAGCAGAGGGGGGGAGTCCGTCTACGAGCAGTACTTC.

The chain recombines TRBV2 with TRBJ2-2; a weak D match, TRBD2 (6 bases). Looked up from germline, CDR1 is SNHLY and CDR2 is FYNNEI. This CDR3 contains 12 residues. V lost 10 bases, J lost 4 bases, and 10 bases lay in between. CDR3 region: CAKGLITGELFF. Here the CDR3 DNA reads TGTGCCAAGGGACTTATCACCGGGGAGCTGTTTTTT.

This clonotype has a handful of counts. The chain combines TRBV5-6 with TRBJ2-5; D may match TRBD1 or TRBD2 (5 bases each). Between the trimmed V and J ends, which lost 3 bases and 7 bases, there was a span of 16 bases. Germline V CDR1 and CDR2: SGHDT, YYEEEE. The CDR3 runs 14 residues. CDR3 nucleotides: TGTGCCAGCAGCTCGATTTGGGACCGGGGGACCCAGTACTTC. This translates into CASSSIWDRGTQYF. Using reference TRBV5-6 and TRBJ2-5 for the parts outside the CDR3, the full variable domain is DAGVTQSPTHLIKTRGQQVTLRCSPKSGHDTVSWYQQALGQGPQFIFQYYEEEERQRGNFPDRFSGHQFPNYSSELNVNALLLGDSALYLCASSSIWDRGTQYFGPGTRLLVL.

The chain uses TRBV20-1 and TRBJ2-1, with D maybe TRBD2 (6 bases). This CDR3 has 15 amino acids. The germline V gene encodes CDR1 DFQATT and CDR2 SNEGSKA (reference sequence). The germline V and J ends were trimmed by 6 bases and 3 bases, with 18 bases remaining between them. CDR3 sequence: CSARRGSGDYNEQFF. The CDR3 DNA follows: TGCAGTGCCCGTCGGGGGAGCGGCGACTACAATGAGCAGTTCTTC.

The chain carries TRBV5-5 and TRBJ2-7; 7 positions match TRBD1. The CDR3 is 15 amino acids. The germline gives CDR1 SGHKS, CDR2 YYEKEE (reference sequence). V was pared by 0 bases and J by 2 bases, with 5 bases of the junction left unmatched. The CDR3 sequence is CASSLEQGIPYEQYF. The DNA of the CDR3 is TGTGCCAGCAGCTTGGAACAGGGGATCCCCTACGAGCAGTACTTC.

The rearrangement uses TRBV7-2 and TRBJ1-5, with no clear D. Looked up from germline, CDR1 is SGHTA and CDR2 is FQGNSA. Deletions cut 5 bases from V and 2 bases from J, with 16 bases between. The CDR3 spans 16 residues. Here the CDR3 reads CASSPGLARGNQPQHF. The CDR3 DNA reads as TGTGCCAGCAGCCCCGGGCTCGCCCGGGGCAATCAGCCCCAGCATTTT.

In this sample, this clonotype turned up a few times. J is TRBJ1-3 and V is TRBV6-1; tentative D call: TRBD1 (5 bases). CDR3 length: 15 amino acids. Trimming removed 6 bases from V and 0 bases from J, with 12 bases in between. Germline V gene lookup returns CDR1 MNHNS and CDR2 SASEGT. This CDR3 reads CASRAAGSSGNTIYF. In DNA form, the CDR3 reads TGTGCCAGCAGGGCGGCAGGGAGCTCTGGAAACACCATATATTTT.

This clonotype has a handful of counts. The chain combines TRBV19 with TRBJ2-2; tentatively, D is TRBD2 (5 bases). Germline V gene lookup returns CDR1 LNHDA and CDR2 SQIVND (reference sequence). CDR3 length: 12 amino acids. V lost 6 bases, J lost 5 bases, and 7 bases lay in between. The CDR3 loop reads CASSAGTGELFF. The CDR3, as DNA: TGTGCCAGTAGCGCGGGTACCGGGGAGCTGTTTTTT.

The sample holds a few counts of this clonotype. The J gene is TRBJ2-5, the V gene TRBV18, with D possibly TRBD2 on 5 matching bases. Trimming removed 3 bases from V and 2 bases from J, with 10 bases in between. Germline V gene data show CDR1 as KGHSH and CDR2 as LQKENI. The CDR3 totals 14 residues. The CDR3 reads CASSPLEEQETQYF. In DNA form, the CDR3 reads TGTGCCAGCTCACCCTTGGAGGAGCAAGAGACCCAGTACTTC.

The CDR3 DNA sequence: TGCGCCAGCAGCCAAGATTTCCCCGGGGGGGGATTCGAGCAGTACTTC. Residues: CASSQDFPGGGFEQYF. The genes are TRBV4-1 and TRBJ2-7; 8 bases map to TRBD2. Trimming removed 0 bases from V and 6 bases from J; junction bases left unmatched: 10. This CDR3 is built from 16 residues. In germline, CDR1 is MGHRA, CDR2 YSYEKL.